The 23 T cell receptor beta chains presented below share a single source sample, sequenced in a study of early T cells in non-severe SARS-CoV-2 infection. TCRdb re-derived calls from the 5' RACE reads in MiXCR, one entry per CDR3 protein. The sample contains tens of thousands of distinct CDR3 sequences, 7.5% to 9% of which appear only once. The sample was whole blood, taken at baseline. The source of these receptors is an adult who was a healthcare worker with PCR-confirmed SARS-CoV-2 infection or an uninfected control (not recorded which).

This clonotype has a handful of counts. The CDR3 DNA reads TGCGCCAGCAGCCAAGTCGGGCTAGCGGGGGTCTACAATGAGCAGTTCTTC. Its protein is CASSQVGLAGVYNEQFF. The J gene is TRBJ2-1, the V gene TRBV4-1, with 10 bases lining up with TRBD2. V trimming: 1 base; J trimming: 3 bases; junction bases outside the gene matches: 6. CDR1 is MGHRA and CDR2 is YSYEKL in the germline V gene. The CDR3 length is 17 residues.

This CDR3 reads CSARDPRQGLLGDQYNEQFF. The CDR3 DNA reads TGCAGTGCTAGAGATCCGCGACAGGGCTTACTGGGGGACCAATACAATGAGCAGTTCTTC. This chain links TRBV20-1 with TRBJ2-1; 7 bases fit TRBD1. There are 20 residues in the CDR3. Germline assignment: CDR1 DFQATT and CDR2 SNEGSKA (reference sequence). The trim removed 0 bases at V and 4 bases at J, leaving 21 bases unmatched.

This clonotype turned up a few times. The chain links TRBV20-1 to TRBJ1-3; D not resolved. This CDR3 has 12 residues. CDR1 is DFQATT, CDR2 SNEGSKA, per germline (reference sequence). As DNA, the CDR3 is TGCAGCGTCCGCCGATCTGGAAACACCATATATTTT. Translating gives CSVRRSGNTIYF.

This clonotype was recorded many times. The V call is TRBV18, the J call TRBJ2-7; 15 nucleotides agree with TRBD2. The CDR3 sequence is 18 residues long. From germline, CDR1 is KGHSH and CDR2 LQKENI. J lost 0 bases, V lost 1 base, and 4 bases had no gene match. This chain's CDR3 is CASSPRGLAGGISYEQYF. The CDR3 bases are TGTGCCAGCTCACCACGGGGACTAGCGGGAGGCATCTCCTACGAGCAGTACTTC.

There are many counts of this clonotype. This chain joins TRBV19 and TRBJ2-2; D possibly corresponds to TRBD1 (5 bases). The V end lost 7 bases, the J end lost 7 bases, and 19 bases lay between the germline ends. The CDR3 sequence is 15 residues long. CDR1 is LNHDA and CDR2 is SQIVND in the germline V gene (reference sequence). Here the CDR3 DNA reads TGTGCCAGTACCCCGACAGTGCTTAAGGGCGGGGAGCTGTTTTTT. Its translation is CASTPTVLKGGELFF.

In this sample, this clonotype turned up a few times. The CDR3 region has the DNA TGCGCCAGCAGCCAAGGTTTGCGTTATCTTTCTTCCGGGCGCTTGAATTCCAATGAGCAGTTCTTC. Encoded protein: CASSQGLRYLSSGRLNSNEQFF. The rearrangement links TRBV4-1 to TRBJ2-1; D remains unclear. The germline V and J ends were trimmed by 1 base and 6 bases, with 34 bases remaining between them. The CDR3 loop spans 22 amino acids. Germline values: CDR1 MGHRA, CDR2 YSYEKL.

This clonotype was counted many times. V is TRBV7-8 and J is TRBJ2-1; 7 positions match TRBD1. CDR1 SGHVS and CDR2 FQNEAQ come from the germline V gene. This CDR3 has 13 amino acids. The J segment lost 7 bases and the V segment lost 4 bases, leaving 4 bases of the junction unmatched. Written as DNA, the CDR3 is TGTGCCAGCAGCTCGGGACAGACAAATGAGCAGTTCTTC. Its translation is CASSSGQTNEQFF.

This clonotype showed up many times. The chain links TRBV6-6 to TRBJ2-3; TRBD1 agrees at 8 bases. Germline CDR1 reads MNHNY; CDR2 reads SVGAGI (reference sequence). The CDR3 runs 16 residues. Losses at the gene ends were 6 bases for V and 5 bases for J; bases not matched to a gene: 13. CDR3 loop: CASSRRRDRGRDTQYF. Written as DNA, the CDR3 is TGTGCCAGCAGCCGACGAAGAGACAGGGGCCGAGATACGCAGTATTTT.

This clonotype was counted ten times or more. The chain uses TRBV5-4 and TRBJ2-1; D might be TRBD2 (6 bases). CDR1 is SGHNT, CDR2 YYREEE, per germline (reference sequence). This CDR3 contains 17 residues. Deletions cut 0 bases from V and 7 bases from J, with 20 bases between. DNA for the CDR3: TGTGCCAGCAGCTTGGGTATTAGCGGAGCCTCCGCGAATGAGCAGTTCTTC. It yields the protein CASSLGISGASANEQFF. Full variable domain (rest looked up from reference TRBV5-4 and TRBJ2-1): ETGVTQSPTHLIKTRGQQVTLRCSSQSGHNTVSWYQQALGQGPQFIFQYYREEENGRGNFPPRFSGLQFPNYSSELNVNALELDDSALYLCASSLGISGASANEQFFGPGTRLTVL.

This clonotype was observed many times. The gene calls are TRBV7-9 and TRBJ2-5; D gene unclear. Per germline, CDR1 SEHNR and CDR2 FQNEAQ (reference sequence). The ends were cut back, 0 bases at V and 4 bases at J, with 9 bases in the middle. The CDR3 runs to 14 residues. CDR3 nucleotides: TGTGCCAGCAGCTTAGCCAGCGTGGGAGAGACCCAGTACTTC. It codes for CASSLASVGETQYF.

This clonotype appeared many times. The CDR3 sequence is CSVGVGTYEKLFF. The CDR3 region has the DNA TGCAGCGTTGGTGTAGGGACTTATGAAAAACTGTTTTTT. V is TRBV29-1 and J is TRBJ1-4; TRBD1 might be the D (5 bases). The CDR3 contains 13 residues. Germline lookup yields CDR1 SQVTM and CDR2 ANQGSEA. The ends were cut back, 4 bases at V and 6 bases at J, with 12 bases in the middle.

The chain joins TRBV29-1 to TRBJ1-1; TRBD1 matches 11 bases. Germline trimming cut 6 bases from V and 10 bases from J; bases unmatched to any gene: 10. The CDR3 covers 13 residues. The germline CDR1 and CDR2 sequences are SQVTM and ANQGSEA. The CDR3 loop reads CSVTGQGANGAFF. The CDR3 DNA is TGCAGCGTGACCGGACAGGGGGCTAATGGAGCTTTCTTT.

This clonotype showed up many times. V usage is TRBV3-1 and J usage is TRBJ2-7, with TRBD2 matching over 12 bases. Germline lookup yields CDR1 LGHDT and CDR2 YNNKEL (reference sequence). There are 17 residues in the CDR3. J was trimmed by 3 bases and V by 4 bases; bases with no gene match: 10. DNA for the CDR3: TGTGCCAGCAGCCGTGGACTAGCGGGACAGAGCGTCTACGAGCAGTACTTC. Translating gives CASSRGLAGQSVYEQYF.

This chain connects TRBV29-1 to TRBJ2-2; D gene uncertain. Germline CDR1 reads SQVTM; CDR2 reads ANQGSEA. Trimming cost V 3 bases and J 2 bases, with 7 bases left between them. This CDR3 is built from 13 residues. CDR3 bases: TGCAGCGTTGAGGCGACAAACACCGGGGAGCTGTTTTTT. It specifies CSVEATNTGELFF.

This clonotype has a count of ten or more. V usage is TRBV7-8 and J usage is TRBJ2-3; D unclear. The length of the CDR3 is 15 residues. Germline V lookup: CDR1 SGHVS, CDR2 FQNEAQ. V was pared by 7 bases and J by 5 bases, with 19 bases between. CDR3 bases: TGTGCCAGCACCGAACTCCTTGGGGTTGGAGATACGCAGTATTTT. Encoded protein: CASTELLGVGDTQYF.

The chain uses TRBV12-3 or TRBV12-4 and TRBJ1-2, with 7 bases matching TRBD1. The junction had 0 bases not matched to a gene; V was cut back by 1 base and J by 4 bases. This CDR3 spans 13 amino acids. The CDR3 DNA sequence: TGTGCCAGCAGTTTAGACAGGGGCTATGGCTACACCTTC. It yields the protein CASSLDRGYGYTF.

The chain uses TRBV11-2 and TRBJ2-1; no firm D call. The germline V and J ends were trimmed by 5 bases and 9 bases, with 17 bases remaining between them. Germline loops: CDR1 SGHAT, CDR2 FQNNGV. This CDR3 comprises 14 residues. CDR3 bases: TGTGCCAGCAGCCCCCAGGCCCTGACCGGTGAGCAGTTCTTC. It encodes CASSPQALTGEQFF.

This clonotype appeared a few times. The V gene is TRBV3-1, the J gene TRBJ2-1, with TRBD2 identical over 7 bases. In germline, CDR1 is LGHDT, CDR2 YNNKEL (reference sequence). The length of the CDR3 is 17 residues. V was clipped by 1 base and J by 7 bases; unmatched bases: 13. CDR3 nucleotides: TGTGCCAGCAGCCAAGCCCATTTCCGCGGGGGAGGGAATGAGCAGTTCTTC. Its translation is CASSQAHFRGGGNEQFF.

This clonotype was seen many times. CDR3 in amino acids: CSARPLTDTQYF. CDR3 nucleotide sequence: TGCAGTGCTAGACCTTTAACAGATACGCAGTATTTT. This chain joins TRBV20-1 and TRBJ2-3, with unresolved D. This CDR3 spans 12 amino acids. Germline V gene sequence: CDR1 DFQATT, CDR2 SNEGSKA (reference sequence). V was clipped by 2 bases and J by 3 bases, with 6 bases between them.

This clonotype was observed at least ten times. The CDR3: CASSLRRAAKNIQYF. The CDR3 region has the DNA TGTGCCAGCAGCTTGCGAAGGGCCGCCAAAAACATTCAGTACTTC. This chain links TRBV5-6 with TRBJ2-4; no reliable D call. V was trimmed by 1 base and J by 1 base, leaving 9 bases between them. Germline V gene data show CDR1 as SGHDT and CDR2 as YYEEEE. The CDR3 is 15 amino acids.

This clonotype turned up a few times. V is TRBV18 and J is TRBJ2-7; tentative D call: TRBD2 (5 bases). CDR3 length: 13 amino acids. The germline gives CDR1 KGHSH, CDR2 LQKENI. Trimming removed 6 bases from V and 7 bases from J, with 16 bases in between. The CDR3 sequence: CASSPDLSSEQYF. The DNA of the CDR3 is TGTGCCAGCTCTCCGGACTTGTCTAGTGAGCAGTACTTC.

This clonotype was recorded many times. V and J are TRBV2 and TRBJ1-2; 9 nucleotides align to TRBD1. The germline CDR1 and CDR2 sequences are SNHLY and FYNNEI. CDR3 length equals 13 residues. Unmatched junction bases numbered 0, after V lost 4 bases and J lost 3 bases. CDR3 bases: TGTGCCAGCAGTGGGACAGGGGACTATGGCTACACCTTC. Translating gives CASSGTGDYGYTF.

The J gene is TRBJ2-1, the V gene TRBV10-1, with 7 nucleotides matching TRBD1. V gave up 2 bases and J gave up 4 bases; unmatched junction bases: 17. CDR1 WNHNN and CDR2 SYGVQD come from the germline V gene (reference sequence). The CDR3 is made up of 19 amino acids. The CDR3 sequence: CASSEASGVRGTAYNEQFF. CDR3 DNA sequence: TGCGCCAGCAGTGAGGCTTCTGGTGTACGAGGGACAGCATACAATGAGCAGTTCTTC.